The rows below give T cell receptor beta chains drawn from one sample of a study of T cells in Graves' hyperthyroidism and ophthalmopathy. From the multiplex PCR reads, TCRdb called clonotypes with MiXCR, one entry per CDR3 protein. The sample consists of over 700,000 distinct CDR3 sequences, roughly a sixth of them appearing once. Sequencing was performed on blood. These receptors were collected from a woman aged 45-59 years with Graves' hyperthyroidism that later progressed to Graves' ophthalmopathy. The CDR3 runs from the conserved cysteine through the conserved F or W. A D gene is named only where the DNA matches it firmly. Clone size is stated in some rows and not others, as once, few, many or a class when expanded.

abundance	j_gene	d_gene	v_gene	CDR3aa	CDR3nt
-	TRBJ2-5	-	TRBV20-1	CSARPGAQETQYF	TGCAGTGCTAGACCCGGGGCCCAAGAGACCCAGTACTTC
few	TRBJ2-1	-	TRBV19	CASKSRMSSYNEQFF	TGTGCCAGTAAATCTCGGATGAGCTCCTACAATGAGCAGTTCTTC
many	TRBJ2-1	TRBD1	TRBV7-9	CASSHDRGSYNEQFF	TGTGCCAGCAGCCACGACAGGGGCTCCTACAATGAGCAGTTCTTC
many	TRBJ1-1	-	TRBV12-3/TRBV12-4	CASSFEEPDTEAFF	TGTGCCAGCAGTTTTGAGGAACCGGACACTGAAGCTTTCTTT
-	TRBJ1-2	TRBD1	TRBV27	CASSLSYGTGGYTF	TGTGCCAGCAGTTTATCATACGGGACAGGGGGCTACACCTTC
-	TRBJ1-4	-	TRBV2	CASSDRGEKLFF	TGTGCCAGCAGTGACAGGGGAGAAAAACTGTTTTTT
many	TRBJ2-7	TRBD2	TRBV9	CASNPGLESYEQYF	TGTGCCAGCAACCCGGGACTAGAATCTTACGAGCAGTACTTC
-	TRBJ2-2	-	TRBV20-1	CSAFTSNTGELFF	TGCAGTGCTTTCACATCGAACACCGGGGAGCTGTTTTTT
many	TRBJ1-1	-	TRBV12-5	CASGLGGGRTEAFF	TGTGCTAGTGGTTTGGGGGGGGGCCGGACTGAAGCTTTCTTT
many	TRBJ1-5	-	TRBV30	CAWGDGVQPQHF	TGTGCCTGGGGAGATGGAGTCCAGCCCCAGCATTTT
-	TRBJ1-5	-	TRBV6-1	CASSRDRSNSYSNQPQHF	TGTGCCAGCAGCCGTGACAGATCGAACTCCTATAGCAATCAGCCCCAGCATTTT
many	TRBJ1-1	-	TRBV11-2	CASSTRQEVNTEAFF	TGTGCCAGCAGCACCCGACAGGAGGTGAACACTGAAGCTTTCTTT
-	TRBJ2-1	TRBD1	TRBV9	CATSPGDRALDEQFF	TGTGCCACCTCCCCCGGGGACAGGGCCCTAGATGAGCAGTTCTTC
many	TRBJ1-1	-	TRBV7-9	CASSPLQGLPGVNTEAFF	TGTGCCAGCAGCCCCTTGCAAGGGCTCCCCGGGGTGAACACTGAAGCTTTCTTT
-	TRBJ2-7	-	TRBV29-1	CSVEGPQGDGGDYEQYF	TGCAGCGTTGAAGGCCCTCAAGGGGATGGCGGGGACTACGAGCAGTACTTC
-	TRBJ2-1	TRBD2	TRBV18	CASSTTGEGLNEQFF	TGTGCCAGCTCAACCACCGGGGAGGGGCTCAATGAGCAGTTCTTC
few	TRBJ1-5	TRBD1	TRBV24-1	CATSDPQTGESQPQHF	TGTGCCACCAGTGATCCTCAGACAGGGGAGAGTCAGCCCCAGCATTTT